A selection of T cell receptor beta chains follows, all from one sample in a study of cytomegalovirus exposure and HLA in healthy donors. Libraries were prepared by immunoSEQ multiplex PCR; TCRdb keeps only in-frame clonotypes and omits some of them. This table has 120,000 to 150,000 clones, 75% to 80% appearing once. Sample: PBMCs. All receptors come from a woman aged 25 to 39 in good health and CMV-seronegative. Both conserved end residues are part of each CDR3. The listing skips clone size in some rows; elsewhere it reads once, few, many or a size class.

abundance: NA; len: 17; j_gene: TRBJ1-2; v_gene: TRBV5-8; CDR3aa: CASSSGGLGVRNYGYTF
abundance: once; len: 16; j_gene: TRBJ1-4; v_gene: TRBV6-1; CDR3aa: CASSEAANRPNEKLFF
abundance: NA; len: 14; j_gene: TRBJ1-2; v_gene: TRBV25-1; CDR3aa: CASSEVGASYGYTF
abundance: NA; len: 15; j_gene: TRBJ2-7; v_gene: TRBV7-6; CDR3aa: CASSSPGQGLYEQYF
abundance: NA; len: 14; j_gene: TRBJ1-2; v_gene: TRBV7-3; CDR3aa: CASSVTGTGDGYTF
abundance: NA; len: 15; j_gene: TRBJ1-2; v_gene: TRBV7-6; CDR3aa: CASSPAGGRNYGYTF
abundance: NA; len: 13; j_gene: TRBJ2-1; v_gene: TRBV5-1; CDR3aa: CASSLFGYNEQFF
abundance: once; len: 14; j_gene: TRBJ2-3; v_gene: TRBV2; CDR3aa: CASTGGANTDTQYF
abundance: NA; len: 16; j_gene: TRBJ1-5; v_gene: TRBV4-1; CDR3aa: CASSQDYPGSNQPQHF
abundance: NA; len: 17; j_gene: TRBJ1-1; v_gene: TRBV7-3; CDR3aa: CASSSIGGQGAKTEAFF
abundance: NA; len: 13; j_gene: TRBJ1-5; v_gene: TRBV6-4; CDR3aa: CASSERQGLPQHF
abundance: NA; len: 15; j_gene: TRBJ1-2; v_gene: TRBV4-3; CDR3aa: CASSQGLGQGKGYTF
abundance: NA; len: 14; j_gene: TRBJ2-7; v_gene: TRBV9; CDR3aa: CASSVGQGAYEQYF
abundance: NA; len: 14; j_gene: TRBJ1-1; v_gene: TRBV5-1; CDR3aa: CASRGGPRNTEAFF
abundance: few; len: 14; j_gene: TRBJ1-3; v_gene: TRBV5-6; CDR3aa: CASSLRQSGNTIYF
abundance: NA; len: 16; j_gene: TRBJ1-1; v_gene: TRBV11-2; CDR3aa: CASSSRVMPGNTEAFF
abundance: many; len: 13; j_gene: TRBJ1-2; v_gene: TRBV2; CDR3aa: CASSAAGSYGYTF
abundance: NA; len: 16; j_gene: TRBJ2-7; v_gene: TRBV15; CDR3aa: CATSSAVLAHSYEQYF
abundance: NA; len: 17; j_gene: TRBJ2-7; v_gene: TRBV27; CDR3aa: CASSLWAGQGISYEQYF
abundance: NA; len: 16; j_gene: TRBJ1-5; v_gene: TRBV6-6; CDR3aa: CASTPHPVVSNQPQHF
abundance: once; len: 18; j_gene: TRBJ1-1; v_gene: TRBV19; CDR3aa: CASSLMGFSGTLNTEAFF
abundance: NA; len: 15; j_gene: TRBJ1-2; v_gene: TRBV27; CDR3aa: CASSPRTGTNYGYTF
abundance: NA; len: 16; j_gene: TRBJ1-2; v_gene: TRBV6-5; CDR3aa: CASSYLGTGEHYGYTF
abundance: NA; len: 14; j_gene: TRBJ1-2; v_gene: TRBV2; CDR3aa: CASSDPGGVYGYTF
abundance: NA; len: 15; j_gene: TRBJ2-7; v_gene: TRBV27; CDR3aa: CASSFSGTGYHEQYF
abundance: few; len: 13; j_gene: TRBJ2-2; v_gene: TRBV18; CDR3aa: CASSLANTGELFF
abundance: NA; len: 16; j_gene: TRBJ2-1; v_gene: TRBV2; CDR3aa: CASQTPGQPSYNEQFF
abundance: NA; len: 13; j_gene: TRBJ1-1; v_gene: TRBV4-1; CDR3aa: CASSQDGSTEAFF
abundance: few; len: 16; j_gene: TRBJ2-2; v_gene: TRBV4-1; CDR3aa: CASSHGQGYGTGELFF
abundance: few; len: 12; j_gene: TRBJ2-7; v_gene: TRBV11-1; CDR3aa: CASSLIPLEQYF
abundance: NA; len: 13; j_gene: TRBJ2-7; v_gene: TRBV2; CDR3aa: CASRGDRAGEQYF
abundance: NA; len: 15; j_gene: TRBJ1-6; v_gene: TRBV19; CDR3aa: CASSTVLRGNSPLHF
abundance: NA; len: 14; j_gene: TRBJ1-1; v_gene: TRBV29-1; CDR3aa: CSVEDVAGQTGAFF